The present T cell receptor beta chain was sequenced within a study of beta chain features in type 1 diabetes. As for the study in general: The examined sorted cells totaled about 110 million across samples. Study results and caveats: Patients with Type 1 diabetes showed moderately but significantly shorter TCRB CDR3s in all four CD4+ subsets. At VDJ recombination sites, type 1 diabetes patients had fewer insertions and more deleted nucleotides. A closer apparent resemblance between naive, central memory and Treg TCRB repertoires was seen in patients than in healthy donors.

As regards this clone: The target antigen is unknown.

Expressed TCRB transcripts were sequenced because the isolated RNA had all been reverse transcribed beforehand. Generated by immunoSEQ multiplex PCR, the TCRdb table keeps only in-frame clones and is missing some. The sample carries 160,000 or so clones, 9% to 10% recorded once. This CDR3 is built from 15 residues. Germline V CDR1 and CDR2: SEHNR, FQNEAQ (reference sequence). Trimming shortened V by 5 bases and J by 6 bases, and 20 bases separated the two germline ends. The TCR originated in a woman aged 25 to 45 with type 1 diabetes. This chain links TRBV7-9 with TRBJ2-7; D is perhaps TRBD2 (6 bases). The sequenced sample was central memory CD4+ T cells from blood. The CDR3 spells CASSPAEGSRSEQYF. In DNA, the CDR3 is TGTGCCAGCAGCCCGGCGGAGGGGTCGAGGTCCGAGCAGTACTTC.